This TCR beta chain was captured by sequencing in a study of PD-L1 blockade in urothelial cancer. Background on the study: Analyses used blood from 3 weeks (second dose) and 6 weeks after treatment start.

The time point: pretreatment peripheral blood. Sequencing was performed with immunoSEQ multiplex PCR; in TCRdb, only in-frame clones are kept and a portion is missing. This table holds roughly 47,000 clones, 79% found once. The CDR3 consists of 14 residues. The germline V gene encodes CDR1 ENHRY and CDR2 SYGVKD. The ends lost 5 bases at V and 7 bases at J; junction bases unmatched: 8. The V call is TRBV10-3, the J call TRBJ1-5; 7 nucleotides line up with TRBD1. Here the sequenced sample was PBMCs, taken around atezolizumab (anti-PD-L1) treatment. This receptor was obtained from a man in his 70s with urothelial cancer. The CDR3 sequence: CAISLDRLDQPQHF. In DNA form, the CDR3 reads TGTGCCATCAGTTTGGACAGGTTGGACCAGCCCCAGCATTTT.